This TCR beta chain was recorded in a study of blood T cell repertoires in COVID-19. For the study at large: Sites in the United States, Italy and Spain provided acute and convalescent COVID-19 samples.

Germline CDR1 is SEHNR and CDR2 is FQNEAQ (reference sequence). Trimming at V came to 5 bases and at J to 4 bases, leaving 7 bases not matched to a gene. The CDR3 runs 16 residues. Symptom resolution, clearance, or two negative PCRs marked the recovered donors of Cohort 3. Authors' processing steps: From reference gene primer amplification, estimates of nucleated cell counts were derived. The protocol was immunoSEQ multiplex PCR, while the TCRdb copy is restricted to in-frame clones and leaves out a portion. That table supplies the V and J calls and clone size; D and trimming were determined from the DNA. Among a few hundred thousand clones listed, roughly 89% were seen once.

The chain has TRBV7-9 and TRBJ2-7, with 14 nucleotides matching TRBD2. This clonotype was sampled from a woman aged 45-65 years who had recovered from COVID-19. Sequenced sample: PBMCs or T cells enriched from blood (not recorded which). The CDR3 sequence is CASSRGLAGERYEQYF. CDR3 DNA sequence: TGTGCCAGCAGCCGGGGACTAGCGGGGGAGAGATACGAGCAGTACTTC.